One TCR beta chain is described in this entry. This sample stems from a study of shared clonotypes between healthy human individuals. The CDR3 is 17 residues long. V lost 7 bases, J lost 5 bases, and 26 bases lay in between. From germline, CDR1 is LNHDA and CDR2 SQIVND (reference sequence). Here immunoSEQ multiplex PCR was the method, and the copy in TCRdb shows in-frame clones only, minus some. The sample comprises around 450,000 clones, 70% to 80% of which are singletons, and roughly an eighth rests with the top ten. This sequence was found in a middle-aged woman in good health. Some clones in this sample may be carry-over from other donors' samples. The chain uses TRBV19 and TRBJ2-5; D is perhaps TRBD1 (6 bases). Sequencing was performed on PBMCs. CDR3 loop: CASTPGAGLPRAETQYF. For the CDR3, the DNA is TGTGCCAGTACCCCAGGGGCAGGTCTGCCGCGAGCGGAGACCCAGTACTTC.